This record looks at one T cell receptor beta chain sequence and its context. The specificity of this receptor is unknown. The input lacks base qualities; no much larger clone sits a single base away. This record belongs to a study of T-cell reconstitution after alpha-beta-depleted transplantation in children (TCRdb year 2016). A note on the overall study: T-cell immune reconstitution after TCRalphabeta/CD19-depleted allogeneic hematopoietic cell transplantation in children was quantitatively tracked in the study by means of TCR repertoire profiling. General findings and caveats noted by the study authors: The frequencies of hyperexpanded clones fell over the following months, and after one year, T-cell counts and TCRbeta diversity were mostly attributed to newly produced T cells. The high TCRbeta diversity at day 60 in some patients was ascribed to recipient T cells and intrathymic progenitors that had survived conditioning. Apparently early alphabetaT-cell count recovery about two months after transplant reportedly relied on only several hundred rapidly expanded clones derived from non-depleted graft cells.

The method was PCR. Instrument on record: Illumina HiSeq 2500. TCR library preparation used molecular barcoding, with unique molecular identifiers applied to normalize quantification of the TCRbeta repertoire. TCRdb trimmed the raw reads at Q25, called clones with MiXCR and kept productive beta chains. Each entry merges the rows of one CDR3 protein and shows their most common DNA and genes. In all, the sample holds some 200,000 distinct CDR3 sequences, and around 9.2% of those were seen once. The ten largest account for under 40% of the sample. What this sample's treatment or condition label stands for: allogeneic hematopoietic cell transplantation with graft depleted of TCRalphabeta T cells and CD19 B cells. The children who served as transplant recipients had been given grafts of TCRalphabeta/CD19-depleted allogeneic hematopoietic cells. Including cysteine and phenylalanine, the CDR3 has 13 amino acids. Only the CDR3 region is kept as DNA, spanning 39 bases read in frame from base 1. Trimmed from V: 6 bases; trimmed from J: 6 bases; junction bases lacking a gene match: 11. The germline V gene provides CDR1 SQVTM and CDR2 ANQGSEA.

The sample here was PBMCs, mostly from graft donor cells, taken 360 days after TCRalphabeta/CD19-depleted stem cell transplant. Recombination linked TRBV29-1 to TRBJ2-7, and 7 bases in between align with TRBD1. The TCR was taken from a male patient aged 2 to 10 who had a stem cell transplant for acute myeloid leukemia, so the T cells may come from the graft donor. This receptor carries the CDR3 CSVDQTGMGEQYF. The nucleotide sequence is TGCAGCGTCGATCAGACAGGGATGGGCGAGCAGTACTTC.